One and the same sample provided the 18 T cell receptor beta chains below, sequenced in a study of T cells in Graves' hyperthyroidism and ophthalmopathy. TCR beta CDR3 sequences were amplified from RNA transcripts. HTBI primers were employed in a first-round RT-PCR of the TCR CDR3. A single record per CDR3 protein comes from TCRdb applying MiXCR to the multiplex PCR reads. The sample comprises about 600,000 distinct CDR3 sequences, roughly 16% of which are singletons, and roughly 3.3% rests with the top ten. The sequenced material came from blood. The receptor source for this set is a woman between 40 and 55 years old with Graves' ophthalmopathy.

This clonotype occurred a few times. The genes are TRBV30 and TRBJ2-1; D remains unclear. CDR1 is GTSNPN and CDR2 is SVGIG in the germline V gene (reference sequence). The V and J ends lost 0 bases and 7 bases respectively, with 10 bases between them. The CDR3 extends over 13 amino acids. The CDR3 nucleotides read TGTGCCTGGAGTGTTGTAAGGTGGAATGAGCAGTTCTTC. As protein: CAWSVVRWNEQFF. The full variable domain, completed using reference TRBV30 and TRBJ2-1, is SQTIHQWPATLVQPVGSPLSLECTVEGTSNPNLYWYRQAAGRGLQLLFYSVGIGQISSEVPQNLSASRPQDRQFILSSKKLLLSDSGFYLCAWSVVRWNEQFFGPGTRLTVL.

This clonotype was seen repeatedly, ten times or more. V and J are TRBV20-1 and TRBJ2-7, with 7 bases aligning to TRBD2. The CDR3 runs to 15 residues. J was trimmed by 1 base and V by 6 bases; bases with no gene match: 12. Germline CDR1 DFQATT, CDR2 SNEGSKA (reference sequence). CDR3 protein: CSAPWMAGVSYEQYF. The CDR3 DNA reads TGCAGTGCCCCATGGATGGCGGGAGTGTCCTACGAGCAGTACTTC.

This clonotype was recorded a few times. The rearrangement links TRBV15 to TRBJ1-2; D possibly corresponds to TRBD1 (5 bases). With 1 base removed from V and 3 bases from J, the gap between germline ends came to 9 bases. Germline CDR1 is LNHNV and CDR2 is YYDKDF (reference sequence). This CDR3 region has 14 residues. The CDR3 region is CATSRVPRDYGYTF. The DNA for the CDR3 is TGTGCCACCAGCAGAGTCCCCAGGGACTATGGCTACACCTTC.

This clonotype was detected many times. The gene calls are TRBV20-1 and TRBJ2-1; 10 bases align to TRBD2. CDR3 length: 19 amino acids. V gave up 0 bases and J gave up 2 bases; unmatched junction bases: 13. Germline lookup yields CDR1 DFQATT and CDR2 SNEGSKA (reference sequence). The CDR3 DNA follows: TGCAGTGCTAGAGATGGTAGCGGGAGGCTTCAGCTTCCCTACAATGAGCAGTTCTTC. Encoded protein: CSARDGSGRLQLPYNEQFF.

This chain uses TRBV6-1 with TRBJ2-2; possibly TRBD1 for D (5 bases). The V and J ends lost 4 bases and 4 bases respectively, with 13 bases between them. Per the germline V gene, CDR1 is MNHNS and CDR2 is SASEGT. The CDR3 totals 15 residues. CDR3 sequence (DNA): TGTGCCAGCAGTGGGGGCGATTTTACCACCGGGGAGCTGTTTTTT. Residues: CASSGGDFTTGELFF.

This clonotype appeared many times. The J gene is TRBJ1-5, the V gene TRBV28; D is ambiguous. V was clipped by 10 bases and J by 0 bases, with 22 bases between them. CDR1 and CDR2 from the germline V gene are MDHEN and SYDVKM. The CDR3 covers 17 residues. The CDR3 DNA is TGTGCCACTGCGGACCCCTCCTCCCTTTATAGCAATCAGCCCCAGCATTTT. It yields the protein CATADPSSLYSNQPQHF.

This clonotype was detected only a few times. V and J are TRBV7-9 and TRBJ2-7; 13 nucleotides align to TRBD2. The CDR3 sequence is 19 residues long. The germline CDR1 and CDR2 sequences are SEHNR and FQNEAQ (reference sequence). The V segment lost 5 bases and the J segment 0 bases; nucleotides outside the gene matches: 13. The DNA of the CDR3 is TGTGCCAGCAGCCCGCAGACTAGCGGGAGGAAATTGCCCTCCTACGAGCAGTACTTC. Protein: CASSPQTSGRKLPSYEQYF.

The sample holds a few counts of this clonotype. This sequence joins TRBV6-5 and TRBJ1-5, with 8 bases aligning to TRBD1. Trimming took 10 bases from V and 2 from J; bases not matched to a gene: 4. CDR1 MNHEY and CDR2 SVGAGI come from the germline V gene. CDR3 length: 13 amino acids. The CDR3 bases are TGTGCCACCGTGGGACAGGGCAATCAGCCCCAGCATTTT. Amino acid sequence: CATVGQGNQPQHF.

This clonotype was counted at least ten times. The rearrangement links TRBV12-3 or TRBV12-4 to TRBJ1-4; no clear D gene. V was trimmed by 2 bases and J by 0 bases, leaving 7 bases between them. This CDR3 comprises 15 residues. DNA for the CDR3: TGTGCCAGCAGTTTAACAGCCGCAACTAATGAAAAACTGTTTTTT. Its translation is CASSLTAATNEKLFF.

This clonotype was counted only a few times. The chain links TRBV3-1 to TRBJ1-3; 9 positions agree with TRBD1. V dropped 4 bases and J dropped 2; count of bases not matched to a gene: 3. The CDR3 covers 15 residues. From germline, CDR1 is LGHDT and CDR2 YNNKEL (reference sequence). The CDR3 DNA reads as TGTGCCAGCAGCCCCGGGACAGGGACTGGAAACACCATATATTTT. Its translation: CASSPGTGTGNTIYF. Together with reference TRBV3-1 and TRBJ1-3, the CDR3 gives the full variable domain: DTAVSQTPKYLVTQMGNDKSIKCEQNLGHDTMYWYKQDSKKFLKIMFSYNNKELIINETVPNRFSPKSPDKAHLNLHINSLELGDSAVYFCASSPGTGTGNTIYFGEGSWLTVV.

This clonotype was recorded at least ten times. CDR3 residues: CASRGRLENYGYTF. CDR3 nucleotide sequence: TGTGCCAGCAGGGGCCGACTAGAAAACTATGGCTACACCTTC. V usage is TRBV28 and J usage is TRBJ1-2; no clear D gene. Germline values: CDR1 MDHEN, CDR2 SYDVKM. V was shortened by 6 bases and J by 2 bases, with 13 bases between the two germline ends. This CDR3 is 14 amino acids long.

This clonotype was recorded a few times. J is TRBJ2-2 and V is TRBV20-1; D tentatively reads TRBD1 or TRBD2 (5 bases each). V was cut by 5 bases and J by 1 base, with 5 bases left in between. From germline, CDR1 is DFQATT and CDR2 SNEGSKA (reference sequence). This CDR3 spans 12 amino acids. CDR3 bases: TGCAGTGCTGGGGGGAACACCGGGGAGCTGTTTTTT. Translating gives CSAGGNTGELFF.

This clonotype appeared many times. The chain's CDR3 is CSAIDGLGAPDTQYF. The CDR3 coding sequence is TGCAGTGCTATCGACGGACTAGGGGCCCCGGATACGCAGTATTTT. This chain connects TRBV20-1 to TRBJ2-3; 7 bases are shared with TRBD2. Germline trimming cut 4 bases from V and 6 bases from J; bases unmatched to any gene: 13. This CDR3 spans 15 amino acids. From germline, CDR1 is DFQATT and CDR2 SNEGSKA (reference sequence).

The J gene is TRBJ1-1, the V gene TRBV20-1; perhaps TRBD1 as D (5 bases). V was pared by 3 bases and J by 0 bases, with 8 bases between. The V gene's germline CDR1 is DFQATT and CDR2 SNEGSKA (reference sequence). The CDR3 spans 13 residues. This chain's CDR3 is CSASQGMNTEAFF. CDR3 in DNA: TGCAGTGCTAGCCAGGGCATGAACACTGAAGCTTTCTTT.

This clonotype has at least ten counts. The J gene is TRBJ1-2, the V gene TRBV28, with D possibly TRBD1 on 5 matching bases. V lost 8 bases and J lost 8, with 12 bases in between. There are 11 residues in the CDR3. Looked up from germline, CDR1 is MDHEN and CDR2 is SYDVKM. The CDR3 DNA reads TGTGCCAGCCGGCAGGGTGGCGGCTACACCTTC. This gives the protein CASRQGGGYTF.

Ten or more counts support this clonotype. The CDR3 bases are TGTGCCAGCAGTCACGACAGGCCCCGTGGCTACACCTTC. It is translated as CASSHDRPRGYTF. The rearrangement uses TRBV27 and TRBJ1-2; possible D gene TRBD1, 6 bases. Between the trimmed V and J ends, which lost 5 bases and 7 bases, there was a span of 14 bases. In germline, CDR1 is MNHEY, CDR2 SMNVEV (reference sequence). The CDR3 contains 13 residues.

This clonotype has more than one count but fewer than ten. The V gene is TRBV6-1, the J gene TRBJ2-2; 10 bases line up with TRBD1. Germline trimming cut 2 bases from V and 6 bases from J; bases unmatched to any gene: 6. The CDR3 runs 16 residues. The germline V gene has CDR1 MNHNS and CDR2 SASEGT. CDR3 loop: CASSESPGQGSGELFF. CDR3 in DNA: TGTGCCAGCAGTGAATCCCCGGGACAGGGGTCCGGGGAGCTGTTTTTT.

This clonotype was counted ten times or more. The chain combines TRBV5-1 with TRBJ1-5, with D unresolved. The CDR3 length is 13 residues. V dropped 0 bases and J dropped 5 bases, with 6 bases sitting between them. The V gene's germline CDR1 is SGHRS and CDR2 YFSETQ. Written as DNA, the CDR3 is TGCGCCAGCAGCTTGGACCTTGATCAGCCCCAGCATTTT. This gives the protein CASSLDLDQPQHF.